These T cell receptor beta chains were read from a single sample in a study of read filtering for tumor transcriptome and immune sequencing. TCRdb redid the calling of the reads with MiXCR, one entry per CDR3 protein. The sample lists about 61,000 distinct CDR3 sequences; about 21% were seen once. Specimen: a population of CD138-negative cells sorted from bone marrow. These receptors were collected from a donor at least 40 years old with multiple myeloma. Both conserved end residues are part of each CDR3. Fields, in order: J gene, clone size, V gene, D gene, CDR3 length, CDR3 DNA, CDR3 protein. D genes are given only for firm matches. Rows give clone size only sometimes, using once, few, many, or a class for an expanded clone.

J gene: TRBJ2-7; clone size: many; V gene: TRBV29-1; D gene: NA; CDR3 length: 14; CDR3 DNA: TGCAGCGTTGACGGCCAGGGGAAGTCCTACGAGCAGTACTTC; CDR3 protein: CSVDGQGKSYEQYF
J gene: TRBJ2-3; clone size: many; V gene: TRBV7-9; D gene: TRBD1; CDR3 length: 16; CDR3 DNA: TGTGCCAGCAGCTTAGAGGCAGGGGGCTCCCGGGATACGCAGTATTTT; CDR3 protein: CASSLEAGGSRDTQYF
J gene: TRBJ2-2; clone size: many; V gene: TRBV3-1; D gene: TRBD2; CDR3 length: 20; CDR3 DNA: TGTGCCAGCAGCCAAGAGAGACGGTGGCCTAGCGGAGTAAATACCGGGGAGCTGTTTTTT; CDR3 protein: CASSQERRWPSGVNTGELFF
J gene: TRBJ2-5; clone size: many; V gene: TRBV5-5; D gene: TRBD2; CDR3 length: 15; CDR3 DNA: TGTGCCAGCAGCCCCACCGGACTAGCGCAAGAGACCCAGTACTTC; CDR3 protein: CASSPTGLAQETQYF
J gene: TRBJ2-3; clone size: NA; V gene: TRBV5-1; D gene: NA; CDR3 length: 16; CDR3 DNA: TGCGCCAGCAGTTGGGGTTGGAGCGGAAGCACAGATACGCAGTATTTT; CDR3 protein: CASSWGWSGSTDTQYF
J gene: TRBJ1-1; clone size: many; V gene: TRBV5-1; D gene: NA; CDR3 length: 14; CDR3 DNA: TGCGCCAGCAGCTTGGCGTTGCAGGGTGAAGAAGCTTTCTTT; CDR3 protein: CASSLALQGEEAFF
J gene: TRBJ2-7; clone size: NA; V gene: TRBV27; D gene: NA; CDR3 length: 15; CDR3 DNA: TGTGCCAGCAGACTGCACAGGAGCGACTTTTACGAGCAGTACTTC; CDR3 protein: CASRLHRSDFYEQYF
J gene: TRBJ2-7; clone size: many; V gene: TRBV20-1; D gene: TRBD2; CDR3 length: 15; CDR3 DNA: TGCAGTGCTAGAGGGAAGCGGGAGGGTCTCTGGGAGCAGTACTTC; CDR3 protein: CSARGKREGLWEQYF
J gene: TRBJ2-6; clone size: many; V gene: TRBV28; D gene: NA; CDR3 length: 15; CDR3 DNA: TGTGCCAGCAGTTTGAAAGCGGCTGGGGCCAACGTCCTGACTTTC; CDR3 protein: CASSLKAAGANVLTF
J gene: TRBJ2-1; clone size: many; V gene: TRBV5-8; D gene: NA; CDR3 length: 16; CDR3 DNA: TGTGCCAGCAGCTTGGGTGACAGAGGCTCCTACAATGAGCAGTTCTTC; CDR3 protein: CASSLGDRGSYNEQFF
J gene: TRBJ2-3; clone size: many; V gene: TRBV28; D gene: TRBD1; CDR3 length: 14; CDR3 DNA: TGTGCCAGCAGTGGACAGGGGGAAGGGGATACGCAGTATTTT; CDR3 protein: CASSGQGEGDTQYF
J gene: TRBJ2-1; clone size: many; V gene: TRBV30; D gene: TRBD1; CDR3 length: 15; CDR3 DNA: TGTGCCTGGAGTACAGGGACAGGGCGATACAATGAGCAGTTCTTC; CDR3 protein: CAWSTGTGRYNEQFF
J gene: TRBJ2-1; clone size: many; V gene: TRBV18; D gene: NA; CDR3 length: 16; CDR3 DNA: TGTGCCAGCTCACCACCGTCCGGGAGATCCTACAATGAGCAGTTCTTC; CDR3 protein: CASSPPSGRSYNEQFF